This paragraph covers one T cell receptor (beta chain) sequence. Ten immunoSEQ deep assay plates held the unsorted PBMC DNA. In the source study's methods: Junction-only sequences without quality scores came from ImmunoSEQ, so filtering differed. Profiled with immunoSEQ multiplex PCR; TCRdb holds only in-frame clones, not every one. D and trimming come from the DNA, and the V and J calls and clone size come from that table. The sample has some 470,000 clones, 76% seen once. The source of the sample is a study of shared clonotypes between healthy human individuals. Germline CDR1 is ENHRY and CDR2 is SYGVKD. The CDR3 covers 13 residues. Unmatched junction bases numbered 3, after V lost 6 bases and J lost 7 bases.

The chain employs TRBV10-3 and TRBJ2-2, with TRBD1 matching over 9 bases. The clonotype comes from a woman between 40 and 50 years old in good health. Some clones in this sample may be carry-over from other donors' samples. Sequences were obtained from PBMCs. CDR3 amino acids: CAIRGQGGGELFF. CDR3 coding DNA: TGTGCCATCAGGGGACAGGGAGGCGGGGAGCTGTTTTTT.